This T cell receptor beta chain is from a study of cytomegalovirus exposure and HLA in healthy donors. Notes on the study in general: Cytomegalovirus status, reportedly, was diagnosed with high specificity and sensitivity by the classifier. Sequence variants that were highly shared formed a cluster that was likely a sequencing artifact.

This CDR3 is built from 18 residues. The junction had 8 bases not matched to a gene; V was cut back by 2 bases and J by 3 bases. Looked up from germline, CDR1 is MNHNS and CDR2 is SASEGT. PCR was performed using 60 Vbeta and 13 Jbeta primers. The method was immunoSEQ multiplex PCR; TCRdb's version includes in-frame clones alone and lacks a portion of them. This sample yields fewer than 180,000 clones, of which 79% are seen a single time; around 3.2% belongs to the top ten. As to this clone: Its specificity is unknown.

The TCR sequence derives from a human donor in good health. Source material: PBMCs. This chain joins TRBV6-1 and TRBJ2-2, with TRBD2 matching 11 bases. The CDR3 DNA sequence: TGTGCCAGCAGTGAAACGCCAACTAGCGGGAGACACACCGGGGAGCTGTTTTTT. Its protein is CASSETPTSGRHTGELFF.